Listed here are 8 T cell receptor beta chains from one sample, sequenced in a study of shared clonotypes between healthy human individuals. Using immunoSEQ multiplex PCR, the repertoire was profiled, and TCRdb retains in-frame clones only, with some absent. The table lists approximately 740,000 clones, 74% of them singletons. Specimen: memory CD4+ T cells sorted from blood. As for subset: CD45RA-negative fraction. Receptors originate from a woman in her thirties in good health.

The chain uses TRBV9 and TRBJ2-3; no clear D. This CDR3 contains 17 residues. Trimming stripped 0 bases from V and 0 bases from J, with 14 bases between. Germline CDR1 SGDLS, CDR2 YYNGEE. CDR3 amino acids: CASSVGTGVDSTDTQYF. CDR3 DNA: TGTGCCAGCAGCGTAGGGACCGGCGTTGATAGCACAGATACGCAGTATTTT.

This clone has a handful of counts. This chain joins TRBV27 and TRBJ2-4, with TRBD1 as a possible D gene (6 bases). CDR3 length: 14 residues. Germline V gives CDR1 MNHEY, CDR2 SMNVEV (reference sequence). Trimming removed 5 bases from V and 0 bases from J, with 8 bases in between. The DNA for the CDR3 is TGTGCCAGCAGTCTCAGGGGAGCCAAAAACATTCAGTACTTC. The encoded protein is CASSLRGAKNIQYF.

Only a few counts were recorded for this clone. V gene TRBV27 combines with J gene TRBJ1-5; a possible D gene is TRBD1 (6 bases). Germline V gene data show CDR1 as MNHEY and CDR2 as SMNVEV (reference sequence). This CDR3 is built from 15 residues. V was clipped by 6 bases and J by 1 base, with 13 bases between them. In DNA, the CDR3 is TGTGCCAGCAGGGGAGCGGGGGCGAGCAATCAGCCCCAGCATTTT. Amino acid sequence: CASRGAGASNQPQHF.

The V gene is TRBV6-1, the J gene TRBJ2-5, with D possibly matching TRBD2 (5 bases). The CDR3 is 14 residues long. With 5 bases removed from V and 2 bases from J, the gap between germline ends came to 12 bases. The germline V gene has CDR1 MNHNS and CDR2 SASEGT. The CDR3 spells CASSRTVDQETQYF. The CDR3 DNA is TGTGCCAGCAGTCGGACTGTAGATCAAGAGACCCAGTACTTC.

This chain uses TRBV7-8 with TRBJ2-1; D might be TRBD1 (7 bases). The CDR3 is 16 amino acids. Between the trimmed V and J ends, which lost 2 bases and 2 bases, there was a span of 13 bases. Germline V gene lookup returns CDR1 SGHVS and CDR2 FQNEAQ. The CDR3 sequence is CASSLRPGGTYNEQFF. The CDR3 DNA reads TGTGCCAGCAGCTTACGGCCAGGGGGGACCTACAATGAGCAGTTCTTC. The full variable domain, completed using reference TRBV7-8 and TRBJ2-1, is GAGVSQSPRYKVAKRGQDVALRCDPISGHVSLFWYQQALGQGPEFLTYFQNEAQLDKSGLPSDRFFAERPEGSVSTLKIQRTQQEDSAVYLCASSLRPGGTYNEQFFGPGTRLTVL.

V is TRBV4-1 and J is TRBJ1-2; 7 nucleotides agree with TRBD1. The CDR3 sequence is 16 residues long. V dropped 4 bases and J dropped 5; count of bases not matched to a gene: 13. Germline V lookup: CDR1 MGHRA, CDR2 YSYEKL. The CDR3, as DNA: TGCGCCAGCAGCCTTCCGGGGGGACAGCTGCATTATGGCTACACCTTC. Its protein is CASSLPGGQLHYGYTF.

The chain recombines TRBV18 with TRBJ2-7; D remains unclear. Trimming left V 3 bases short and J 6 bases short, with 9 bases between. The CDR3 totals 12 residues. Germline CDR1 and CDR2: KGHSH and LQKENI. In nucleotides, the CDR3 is TGTGCCAGCTCACCCATATTCGGCGAGCAGTACTTC. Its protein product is CASSPIFGEQYF.

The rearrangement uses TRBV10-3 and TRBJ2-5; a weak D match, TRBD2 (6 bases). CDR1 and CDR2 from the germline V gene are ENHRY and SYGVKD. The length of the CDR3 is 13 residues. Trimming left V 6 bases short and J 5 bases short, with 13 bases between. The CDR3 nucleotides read TGTGCCATCAGCCAGGCGGGACGGGAGACCCAGTACTTC. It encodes CAISQAGRETQYF.